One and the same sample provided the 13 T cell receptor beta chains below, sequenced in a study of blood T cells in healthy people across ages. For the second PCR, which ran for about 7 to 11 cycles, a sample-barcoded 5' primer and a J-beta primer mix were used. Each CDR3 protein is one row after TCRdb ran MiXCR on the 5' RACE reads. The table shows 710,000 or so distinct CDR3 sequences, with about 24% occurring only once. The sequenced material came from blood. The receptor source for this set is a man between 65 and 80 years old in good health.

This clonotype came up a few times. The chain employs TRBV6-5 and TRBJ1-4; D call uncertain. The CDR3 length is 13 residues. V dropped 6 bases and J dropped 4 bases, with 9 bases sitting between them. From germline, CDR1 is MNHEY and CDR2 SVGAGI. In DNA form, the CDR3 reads TGTGCCAGCAGGCCACGAGTTAATGAAAAACTGTTTTTT. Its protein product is CASRPRVNEKLFF.

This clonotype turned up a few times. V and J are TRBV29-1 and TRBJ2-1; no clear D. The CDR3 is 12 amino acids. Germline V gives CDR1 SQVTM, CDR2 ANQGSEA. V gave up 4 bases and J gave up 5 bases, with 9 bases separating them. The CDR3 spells CSVARANNEQFF. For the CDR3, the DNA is TGCAGCGTTGCAAGGGCCAACAATGAGCAGTTCTTC.

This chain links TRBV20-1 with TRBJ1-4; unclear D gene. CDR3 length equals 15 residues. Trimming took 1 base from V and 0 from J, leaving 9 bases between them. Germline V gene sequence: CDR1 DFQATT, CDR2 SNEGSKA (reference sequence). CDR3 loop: CSARARPTTNEKLFF. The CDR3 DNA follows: TGCAGTGCTAGAGCGCGACCTACAACTAATGAAAAACTGTTTTTT.

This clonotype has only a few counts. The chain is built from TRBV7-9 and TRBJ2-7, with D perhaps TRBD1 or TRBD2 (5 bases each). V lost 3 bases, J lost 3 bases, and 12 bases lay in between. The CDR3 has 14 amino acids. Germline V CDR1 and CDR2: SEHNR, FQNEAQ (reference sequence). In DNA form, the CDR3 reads TGTGCCAGCAGCTTTGGGGACCTCCACTACGAGCAGTACTTC. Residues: CASSFGDLHYEQYF.

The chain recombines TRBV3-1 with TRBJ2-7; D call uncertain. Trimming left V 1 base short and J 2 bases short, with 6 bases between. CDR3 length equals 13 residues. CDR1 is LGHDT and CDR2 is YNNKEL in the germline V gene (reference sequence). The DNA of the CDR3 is TGTGCCAGCAGCCAAGGGACCCCCTACGAGCAGTACTTC. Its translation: CASSQGTPYEQYF.

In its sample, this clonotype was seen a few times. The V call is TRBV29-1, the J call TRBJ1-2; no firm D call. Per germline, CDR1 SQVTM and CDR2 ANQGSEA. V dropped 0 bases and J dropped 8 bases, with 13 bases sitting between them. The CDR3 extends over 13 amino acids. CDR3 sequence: CSVEDISRRGYTF. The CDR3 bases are TGCAGCGTTGAAGACATCTCTAGGCGGGGCTACACCTTC.

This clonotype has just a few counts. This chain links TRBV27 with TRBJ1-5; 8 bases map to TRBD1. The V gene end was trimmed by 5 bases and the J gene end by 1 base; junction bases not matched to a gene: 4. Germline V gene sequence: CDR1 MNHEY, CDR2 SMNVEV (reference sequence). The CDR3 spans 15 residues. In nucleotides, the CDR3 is TGTGCCAGCAGTCATGACAGGGGAAGCAATCAGCCCCAGCATTTT. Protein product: CASSHDRGSNQPQHF.

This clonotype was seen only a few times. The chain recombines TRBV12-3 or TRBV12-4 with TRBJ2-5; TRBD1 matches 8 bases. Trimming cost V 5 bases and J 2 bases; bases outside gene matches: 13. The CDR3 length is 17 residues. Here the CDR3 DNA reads TGTGCCAGCAGTCCTACCCAAGCACAGGGGGTTCAAGAGACCCAGTACTTC. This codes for CASSPTQAQGVQETQYF.

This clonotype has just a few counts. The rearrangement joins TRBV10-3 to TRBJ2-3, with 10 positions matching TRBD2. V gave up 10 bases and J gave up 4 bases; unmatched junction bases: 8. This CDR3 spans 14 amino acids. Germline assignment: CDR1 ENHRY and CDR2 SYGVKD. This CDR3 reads CATRIAGGSDTQYF. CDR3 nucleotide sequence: TGTGCCACTAGGATAGCGGGAGGATCAGATACGCAGTATTTT.

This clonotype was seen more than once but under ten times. The CDR3 loop is CASSLAGRGTGLTEAFF. DNA for the CDR3: TGCGCCAGCAGCTTGGCGGGCAGGGGGACGGGTCTGACTGAAGCTTTCTTT. V is TRBV5-1 and J is TRBJ1-1, with TRBD1 matching over 7 bases. This CDR3 spans 17 amino acids. J gave up 5 bases and V 0 bases, and 13 bases lay outside the gene matches. Germline CDR1 and CDR2: SGHRS and YFSETQ. The complete variable domain, with remaining parts taken from reference TRBV5-1 and TRBJ1-1, reads KAGVTQTPRYLIKTRGQQVTLSCSPISGHRSVSWYQQTPGQGLQFLFEYFSETQRNKGNFPGRFSGRQFSNSRSEMNVSTLELGDSALYLCASSLAGRGTGLTEAFFGQGTRLTVV.

The CDR3 DNA follows: TGCGCCAGCAGCTTGGTCCTAGCGGGGGCCTCGAACACCGGGGAGCTGTTTTTT. Translating gives CASSLVLAGASNTGELFF. The chain joins TRBV5-1 to TRBJ2-2; 10 bases are a match to TRBD2. With 0 bases clipped from V and 0 bases from J, the junction kept 5 bases outside the gene matches. CDR3 length: 18 residues. Germline-derived CDR1 and CDR2 are SGHRS and YFSETQ.

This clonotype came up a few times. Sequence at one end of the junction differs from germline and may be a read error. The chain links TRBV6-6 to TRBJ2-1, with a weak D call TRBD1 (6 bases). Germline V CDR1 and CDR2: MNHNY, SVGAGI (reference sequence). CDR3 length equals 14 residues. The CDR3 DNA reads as TGTGCTAGCAGTTCGAGGGGGATCAGGAATGAGCAGTTCTTC. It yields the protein CASSSRGIRNEQFF.

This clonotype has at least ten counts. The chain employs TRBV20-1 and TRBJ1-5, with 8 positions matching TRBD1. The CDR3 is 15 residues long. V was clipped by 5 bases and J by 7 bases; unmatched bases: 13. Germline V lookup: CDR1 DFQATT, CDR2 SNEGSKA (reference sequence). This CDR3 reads CSASTGGNVQQPQHF. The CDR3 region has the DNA TGCAGTGCTTCTACAGGGGGAAACGTCCAGCAGCCCCAGCATTTT.